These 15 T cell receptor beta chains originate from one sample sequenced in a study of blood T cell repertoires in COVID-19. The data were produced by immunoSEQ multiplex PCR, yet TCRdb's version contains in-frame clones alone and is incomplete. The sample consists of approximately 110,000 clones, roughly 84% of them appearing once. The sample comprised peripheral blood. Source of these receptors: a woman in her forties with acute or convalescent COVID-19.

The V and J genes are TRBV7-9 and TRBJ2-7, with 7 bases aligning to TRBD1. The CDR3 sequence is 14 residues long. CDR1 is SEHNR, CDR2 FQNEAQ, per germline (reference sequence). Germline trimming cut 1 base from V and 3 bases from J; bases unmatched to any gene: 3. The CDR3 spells CASSLGQGFYEQYF. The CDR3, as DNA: TGTGCCAGCAGCTTAGGACAGGGTTTCTACGAGCAGTACTTC.

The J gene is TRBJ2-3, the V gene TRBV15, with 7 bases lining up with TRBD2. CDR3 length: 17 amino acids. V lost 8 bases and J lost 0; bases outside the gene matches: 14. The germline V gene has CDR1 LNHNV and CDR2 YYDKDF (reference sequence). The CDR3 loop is CATGGGKWTVSTDTQYF. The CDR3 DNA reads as TGTGCCACCGGGGGGGGGAAATGGACGGTTAGCACAGATACGCAGTATTTT. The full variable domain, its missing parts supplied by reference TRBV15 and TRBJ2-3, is DAMVIQNPRYQVTQFGKPVTLSCSQTLNHNVMYWYQQKSSQAPKLLFHYYDKDFNNEADTPDNFQSRRPNTSFCFLDIRSPGLGDTAMYLCATGGGKWTVSTDTQYFGPGTRLTVL.

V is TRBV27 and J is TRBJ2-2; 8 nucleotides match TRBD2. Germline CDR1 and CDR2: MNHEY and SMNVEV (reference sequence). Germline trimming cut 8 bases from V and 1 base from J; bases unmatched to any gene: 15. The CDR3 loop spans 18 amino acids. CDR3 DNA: TGTGCCAGCCAACCCCTGGCGGGGGGTTCATTGAACACCGGGGAGCTGTTTTTT. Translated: CASQPLAGGSLNTGELFF.

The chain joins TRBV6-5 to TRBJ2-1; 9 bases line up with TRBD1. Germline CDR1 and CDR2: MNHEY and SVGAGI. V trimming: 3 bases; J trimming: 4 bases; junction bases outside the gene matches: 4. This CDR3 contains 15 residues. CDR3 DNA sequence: TGTGCCAGCAGTTATGAGACAGGGGGTTACAATGAGCAGTTCTTC. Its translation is CASSYETGGYNEQFF.

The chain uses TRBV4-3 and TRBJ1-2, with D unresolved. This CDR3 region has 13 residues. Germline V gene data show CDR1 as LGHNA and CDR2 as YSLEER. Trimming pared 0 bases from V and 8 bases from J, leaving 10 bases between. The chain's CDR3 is CASSQDLRRGYTF. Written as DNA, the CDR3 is TGCGCCAGCAGCCAAGATCTCCGCCGGGGCTACACCTTC.

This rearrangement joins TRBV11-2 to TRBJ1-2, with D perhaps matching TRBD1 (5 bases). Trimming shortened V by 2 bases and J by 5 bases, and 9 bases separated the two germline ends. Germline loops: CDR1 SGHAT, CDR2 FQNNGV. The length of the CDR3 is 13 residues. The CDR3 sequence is CASSLSGWYGYTF. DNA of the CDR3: TGTGCCAGCAGCTTATCAGGGTGGTATGGCTACACCTTC.

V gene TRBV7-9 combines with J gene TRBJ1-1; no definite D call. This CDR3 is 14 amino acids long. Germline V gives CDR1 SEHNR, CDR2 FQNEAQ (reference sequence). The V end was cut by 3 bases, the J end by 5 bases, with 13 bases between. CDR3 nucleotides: TGTGCCAGCAGCTTCGGTCCCTACCAAACTGAAGCTTTCTTT. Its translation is CASSFGPYQTEAFF.

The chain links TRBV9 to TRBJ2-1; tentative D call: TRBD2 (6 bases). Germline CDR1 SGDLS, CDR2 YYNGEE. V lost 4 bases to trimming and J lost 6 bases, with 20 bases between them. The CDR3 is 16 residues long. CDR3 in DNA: TGTGCCAGCAGCCCGGGGGTTGAGCCTAGGGTCAATGAGCAGTTCTTC. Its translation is CASSPGVEPRVNEQFF.

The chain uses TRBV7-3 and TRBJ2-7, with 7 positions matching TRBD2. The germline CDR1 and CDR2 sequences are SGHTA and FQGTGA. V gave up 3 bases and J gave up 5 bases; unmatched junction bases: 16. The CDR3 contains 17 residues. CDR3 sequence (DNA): TGTGCCAGCAGCTTTAAGCACCGGGACTACGCCGCCCACGAGCAGTACTTC. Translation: CASSFKHRDYAAHEQYF.

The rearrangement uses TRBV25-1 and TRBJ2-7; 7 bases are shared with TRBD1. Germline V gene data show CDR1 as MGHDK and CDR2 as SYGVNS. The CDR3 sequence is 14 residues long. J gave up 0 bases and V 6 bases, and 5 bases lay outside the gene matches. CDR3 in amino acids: CASSRQGSSYEQYF. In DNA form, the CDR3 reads TGTGCCAGCAGCAGACAGGGAAGCTCCTACGAGCAGTACTTC.

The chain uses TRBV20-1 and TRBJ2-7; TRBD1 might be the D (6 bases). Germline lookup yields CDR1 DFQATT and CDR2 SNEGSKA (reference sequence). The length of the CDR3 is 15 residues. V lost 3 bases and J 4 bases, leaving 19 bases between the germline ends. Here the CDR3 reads CSASPRWQGSYEQYF. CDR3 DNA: TGCAGTGCTAGTCCCCGGTGGCAGGGGTCTTACGAGCAGTACTTC.

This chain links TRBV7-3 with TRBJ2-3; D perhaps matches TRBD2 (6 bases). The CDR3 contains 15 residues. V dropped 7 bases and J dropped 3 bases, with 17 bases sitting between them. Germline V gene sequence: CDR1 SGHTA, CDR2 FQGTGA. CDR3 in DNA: TGTGCCAGCAACCTAGGAGGTGGGGGGACAGATACGCAGTATTTT. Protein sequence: CASNLGGGGTDTQYF.

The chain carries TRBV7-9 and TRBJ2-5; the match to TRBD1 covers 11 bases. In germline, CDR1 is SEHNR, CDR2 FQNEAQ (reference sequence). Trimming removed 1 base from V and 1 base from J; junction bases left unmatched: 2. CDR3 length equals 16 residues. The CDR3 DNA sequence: TGTGCCAGCAGCTTAGGGGACAGGGGGTTCCAAGAGACCCAGTACTTC. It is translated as CASSLGDRGFQETQYF.

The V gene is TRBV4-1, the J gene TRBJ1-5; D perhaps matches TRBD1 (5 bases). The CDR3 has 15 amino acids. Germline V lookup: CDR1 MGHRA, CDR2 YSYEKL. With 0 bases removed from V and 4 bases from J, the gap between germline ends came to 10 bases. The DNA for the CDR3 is TGCGCCAGCAGCCAAGATGGGGGGTGGAATCAGCCCCAGCATTTT. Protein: CASSQDGGWNQPQHF.

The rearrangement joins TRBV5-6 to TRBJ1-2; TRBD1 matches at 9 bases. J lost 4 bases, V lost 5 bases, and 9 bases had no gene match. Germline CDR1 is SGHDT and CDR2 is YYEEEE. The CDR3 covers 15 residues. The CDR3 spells CASRDRGLWSYGYTF. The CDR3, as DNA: TGTGCCAGCAGGGACAGGGGATTGTGGAGCTATGGCTACACCTTC.